A selection of T cell receptor beta chains follows, all from one sample in a study of cytomegalovirus exposure and HLA in healthy donors. Sequenced by immunoSEQ multiplex PCR; TCRdb stores in-frame clones only, minus some. The sample includes over 150,000 clones, 77% of them seen just once. Sequencing used PBMCs. These receptors originate from a woman aged 55-75 years in good health and CMV-seropositive. CDR3s include the opening cysteine and the closing phenylalanine or tryptophan. Not all rows give a size; the values are once, few, many and, for expanded clones, a class.

len	abundance	v_gene	j_gene	CDR3aa
14	.	TRBV7-9	TRBJ2-7	CASSLGGQGREQYF
18	.	TRBV2	TRBJ2-1	CASSDSQEWGGSYNEQFF
16	.	TRBV7-2	TRBJ2-3	CASSLDGGQVTDTQYF
15	few	TRBV27	TRBJ2-1	CATTKAGQKNNEQFF
16	.	TRBV19	TRBJ1-4	CASSIGQGATNEKLFF
15	few	TRBV7-2	TRBJ2-2	CASSTRQGAFGELFF
13	.	TRBV19	TRBJ2-2	CASSIEGTGELLF
12	.	TRBV28	TRBJ2-7	CASSLQSYEQYF
14	.	TRBV11-3	TRBJ2-5	CASSPTGGGETQYF
17	.	TRBV11-2	TRBJ2-1	CASSPRTGFGSYNEQFF
15	.	TRBV27	TRBJ1-4	CASSEQGAVNEKLFF
14	.	TRBV6-6	TRBJ2-5	CASSYMQGAETQYF
15	once	TRBV9	TRBJ2-1	CASSVGRGYYNEQFF
15	few	TRBV7-9	TRBJ1-5	CASSPAGGRVKPQHF
15	.	TRBV7-2	TRBJ2-3	CASVYTQRPTDTQYF
13	.	TRBV6-1	TRBJ1-1	CASSDAGVTEAFF
14	.	TRBV7-2	TRBJ2-7	CASSSHRYSYEQYF
12	.	TRBV7-9	TRBJ1-2	CASSLVLYGYTF
16	.	TRBV25-1	TRBJ2-5	CASSAGALAAKETQYF
15	.	TRBV10-3	TRBJ2-4	CAIRGDSSAKNIQYF
14	.	TRBV7-9	TRBJ1-1	CASSLGREFTEAFF
16	once	TRBV19	TRBJ2-2	CASSTNRGRFTGELFF
12	.	TRBV18	TRBJ1-4	CASSPLRGKLFF
14	.	TRBV10-2	TRBJ1-5	CASRGQTSNQPQHF
14	.	TRBV5-1	TRBJ2-7	CASSLGTNSYEQYF
15	few	TRBV9	TRBJ2-1	CASSVLASSYNEQFF
15	.	TRBV9	TRBJ2-2	CASSVVSGPTGELFF
16	.	TRBV5-1	TRBJ2-7	CASSLGTSGGAYEQYF
15	.	TRBV15	TRBJ1-5	CATSRGGRNNQPQHF
14	.	TRBV6-1	TRBJ1-4	CASSGQGPNEKLFF
16	few	TRBV6-5	TRBJ1-2	CASSYDEQGANYGYTF
14	few	TRBV6-1	TRBJ2-1	CASILGGFNNEQFF
14	.	TRBV19	TRBJ2-2	CASSIRPRAGELFF
14	.	TRBV19	TRBJ2-2	CASSNQGNTGELFF
16	.	TRBV30	TRBJ1-3	CAWSTQGDSSGNTIYF
15	once	TRBV19	TRBJ2-5	CASSGQREVYETQYF
18	.	TRBV30	TRBJ2-6	CAWSPLSHMSSGANGLTF
14	few	TRBV7-2	TRBJ1-1	CASSWTGGNTEAFF
13	.	TRBV10-3	TRBJ1-5	CAISESEGTPQHF
15	.	TRBV6-1	TRBJ1-5	CASSEENEGAQPQHF
18	.	TRBV13	TRBJ1-2	CASSLGHRREQGARGYTF
13	once	TRBV30	TRBJ2-2	CAWTSGYTGELFF
16	.	TRBV7-9	TRBJ1-3	CASSSGTGNSGNTIYF
14	.	TRBV5-1	TRBJ1-2	CASSLTDSNYGYTF
14	.	TRBV7-2	TRBJ2-7	CASSNKRLTYEQYF
13	.	TRBV7-2	TRBJ2-1	CASSLELFNEQFF
14	.	TRBV19	TRBJ2-1	CASSSSITGGEQFF
16	few	TRBV28	TRBJ2-5	CASSLMGLAGVKTQYF
16	few	TRBV5-6	TRBJ1-2	CASSLVQGEIRYGYTF
13	.	TRBV7-2	TRBJ2-2	CASSLFDTGELFF
17	.	TRBV5-4	TRBJ2-1	CASSLGGGSGILNEQFF
14	.	TRBV7-2	TRBJ2-7	CASSDRPKTYEQYF
14	few	TRBV19	TRBJ1-5	CASIPGQGGQPQHF